Below, 18 T cell receptor beta chains from the same sample are listed, as sequenced in a study of T cell responses to AZD1222 COVID-19 vaccine. TCRdb's table, derived via immunoSEQ multiplex PCR, lists solely in-frame clones and lacks some. The table lists roughly 120,000 clones, roughly 88% of them singletons. The source material was peripheral blood, sampled on day 0 of AZD1222 vaccination. The receptors derive from an adult in good health.

This clone was recorded a few times. The J gene is TRBJ1-2, the V gene TRBV19; D remains unclear. Germline V lookup: CDR1 LNHDA, CDR2 SQIVND (reference sequence). Trimming removed 3 bases at V and 4 bases at J, with 12 bases between. This CDR3 comprises 14 residues. The CDR3 DNA is TGTGCCAGTAGTATTTCCCGGGCCGGCTATGGCTACACCTTC. This codes for CASSISRAGYGYTF.

This chain connects TRBV3-1 (or the pseudogene TRBV3-2) to TRBJ2-7, with TRBD1 as a possible D gene (5 bases). Germline V gene data show CDR1 as LGHDT and CDR2 as YNNKEL (reference sequence). The CDR3 has 14 residues. Trimming cost V 1 base and J 2 bases, with 9 bases left between them. Written as DNA, the CDR3 is TGTGCCAGCAGCCAAGTACAGGCGGCCTACGAGCAGTACTTC. Protein: CASSQVQAAYEQYF.

This chain connects TRBV7-8 to TRBJ1-1, with D uncertain. Germline-derived CDR1 and CDR2 are SGHVS and FQNEAQ. Trimming took off 0 bases at V and 3 bases at J, with 11 bases between the two ends. This CDR3 has 15 residues. The CDR3 DNA is TGTGCCAGCAGCTTAGCCCCCGGGTATGACACTGAAGCTTTCTTT. Its protein product is CASSLAPGYDTEAFF.

The V and J genes are TRBV24-1 and TRBJ2-5; perhaps D is TRBD1 or TRBD2 (5 bases each). V was trimmed by 6 bases and J by 4 bases, leaving 8 bases between them. Germline CDR1 reads KGHDR; CDR2 reads SFDVKD. The CDR3 is 12 residues long. CDR3 bases: TGTGCCACCAGTTCGGGGCCAGAGACCCAGTACTTC. Translation gives CATSSGPETQYF.

The table lists this clone with a count of one. This chain uses TRBV7-2 with TRBJ1-4, with D unclear. CDR3 size: 14 residues. Germline V gene data show CDR1 as SGHTA and CDR2 as FQGNSA. Deletions cut 0 bases from V and 8 bases from J, with 10 bases between. The CDR3 DNA reads as TGTGCCAGCAGCTTAGCAGGGTTGGGAGAAAAACTGTTTTTT. Protein sequence: CASSLAGLGEKLFF.

The J gene is TRBJ2-5, the V gene TRBV6-5; D not resolved. The V end was cut by 6 bases, the J end by 5 bases, with 13 bases between. The CDR3 has 13 amino acids. Germline V gene data show CDR1 as MNHEY and CDR2 as SVGAGI. CDR3 sequence (DNA): TGTGCCAGCAGAGTGGGGATGAGCGAGACCCAGTACTTC. Protein: CASRVGMSETQYF.

The chain employs TRBV7-9 and TRBJ1-2; no reliable D call. The length of the CDR3 is 12 residues. The V gene lost 5 bases and the J gene lost 8 bases, with 12 bases spanning the gap. Germline values: CDR1 SEHNR, CDR2 FQNEAQ (reference sequence). The CDR3 bases are TGTGCCAGCAGCGAGTCCTTAGGGGGCTACACCTTC. Translated, it gives CASSESLGGYTF.

This chain's CDR3 is CAWKDRATYNSPLHF. In DNA form, the CDR3 reads TGTGCCTGGAAGGACAGGGCCACCTATAATTCACCCCTCCACTTT. V gene TRBV30 combines with J gene TRBJ1-6; TRBD1 aligns across 8 bases. Germline V gene sequence: CDR1 GTSNPN, CDR2 SVGIG (reference sequence). The CDR3 runs to 15 residues. The V segment lost 4 bases and the J segment 2 bases; nucleotides outside the gene matches: 4. Full variable domain (remainder filled in from reference TRBV30 and TRBJ1-6): SQTIHQWPATLVQPVGSPLSLECTVEGTSNPNLYWYRQAAGRGLQLLFYSVGIGQISSEVPQNLSASRPQDRQFILSSKKLLLSDSGFYLCAWKDRATYNSPLHFGNGTRLTVT.

Concerning this clone: Different DNA sequences within this sample yield the same CDR3. The chain employs TRBV9 and TRBJ2-1; D might be TRBD1 or TRBD2, each matching 5 bases. This CDR3 has 13 residues. Trimming pared 0 bases from V and 10 bases from J, leaving 11 bases between. The germline gives CDR1 SGDLS, CDR2 YYNGEE. The CDR3: CASSVVLGVEQFF. The DNA of the CDR3 is TGTGCCAGCAGCGTAGTTCTGGGGGTAGAGCAGTTCTTC.

This clone has a single count. This sequence joins TRBV6-5 and TRBJ1-6; perhaps TRBD1 as D (5 bases). The V and J ends lost 6 bases and 6 bases respectively, with 9 bases between them. The CDR3 has 13 residues. Germline V lookup: CDR1 MNHEY, CDR2 SVGAGI. The CDR3 reads CASRYGGNSPLHF. The CDR3 DNA follows: TGTGCCAGCAGATACGGGGGTAATTCACCCCTCCACTTT.

This clone has only a few counts. The CDR3 nucleotides are TGTGCCAGCAGCTTAGACACTCGCGAGCTGTTTTTT. Translated, it gives CASSLDTRELFF. J is TRBJ2-2 and V is TRBV7-9; D not resolved. This CDR3 is 12 amino acids long. Trimming took 1 base from V and 11 from J, leaving 8 bases between them. The V gene's germline CDR1 is SEHNR and CDR2 FQNEAQ (reference sequence).

CDR3 loop: CASRLGLNTEAFF. DNA of the CDR3: TGCGCCAGCAGGCTCGGTCTGAACACTGAAGCTTTCTTT. The chain carries TRBV10-1 and TRBJ1-1; D ambiguous. Germline assignment: CDR1 WNHNN and CDR2 SYGVQD (reference sequence). This CDR3 comprises 13 residues. Between the trimmed V and J ends, which lost 6 bases and 0 bases, there was a span of 8 bases.

The sample holds one count of this clone. This chain joins TRBV19 and TRBJ2-7, with D maybe TRBD1 (6 bases). The germline V gene has CDR1 LNHDA and CDR2 SQIVND (reference sequence). The CDR3 covers 13 residues. V lost 5 bases and J 2 bases, leaving 10 bases between the germline ends. The CDR3 loop reads CASSPGHTYEQYF. CDR3 sequence (DNA): TGTGCCAGTAGTCCGGGACACACCTACGAGCAGTACTTC.

The chain carries TRBV5-8 and TRBJ2-5, with no clear D. V was shortened by 7 bases and J by 2 bases, with 12 bases between the two germline ends. Looked up from germline, CDR1 is SGHTS and CDR2 is YDEGEE. CDR3 length: 13 residues. As DNA, the CDR3 is TGTGCCAGCTCCGTTTCTGCTCAAGAGACCCAGTACTTC. Encoded protein: CASSVSAQETQYF.

The chain joins TRBV19 to TRBJ1-5; 9 bases line up with TRBD1. CDR3 length equals 14 residues. Germline-derived CDR1 and CDR2 are LNHDA and SQIVND (reference sequence). V gave up 5 bases and J gave up 5 bases; unmatched junction bases: 4. The CDR3 here is CASSPTGGYQPQHF. The CDR3 bases are TGTGCCAGTAGTCCTACAGGGGGCTATCAGCCCCAGCATTTT.

The V and J genes are TRBV14 and TRBJ1-1; D is unresolved. Germline CDR1 reads SGHDN; CDR2 reads FVKESK. V lost 0 bases to trimming and J lost 12 bases, with 14 bases between them. This CDR3 spans 13 amino acids. CDR3: CASSQDLVGLPFF. The CDR3 DNA reads TGTGCCAGCAGCCAAGACCTAGTGGGCCTCCCTTTCTTT.

The V and J genes are TRBV25-1 and TRBJ1-4; D possibly corresponds to TRBD1 (5 bases). The germline V gene has CDR1 MGHDK and CDR2 SYGVNS. This CDR3 is 15 amino acids long. Trimming took off 1 base at V and 5 bases at J, with 11 bases between the two ends. In DNA, the CDR3 is TGTGCCAGCAGTGAATCGGGGCTAGGCAATGAAAAACTGTTTTTT. It is translated as CASSESGLGNEKLFF.

The rearrangement joins TRBV24-1 to TRBJ2-4; D gene ambiguous. V was shortened by 0 bases and J by 1 base, with 12 bases between the two germline ends. This CDR3 has 17 residues. Germline-derived CDR1 and CDR2 are KGHDR and SFDVKD. The CDR3 DNA sequence: TGTGCCACCAGTGATTTGGACGTCGGAATGGCCAAAAACATTCAGTACTTC. Its protein is CATSDLDVGMAKNIQYF.